The 17 T cell receptor beta chains reported below all come from one sample, sequenced in a study of CD8 T cells in Susac syndrome. It was with random hexamers that roughly 0.45 to 1 ug RNA was reverse transcribed. Via MiXCR, TCRdb re-called the immunoSEQ multiplex PCR reads, giving one row per CDR3 protein. The table includes some 210,000 distinct CDR3 sequences, 85% to 95% detected once. The sequenced sample was CD4+ T cells from PBMCs. The receptors stem from a human donor with Susac syndrome.

V usage is TRBV4-2 and J usage is TRBJ2-1; D is possibly TRBD1 or TRBD2 (5 bases each). The CDR3 has 17 residues. Per germline, CDR1 LGHNA and CDR2 YNFKEQ. Between the trimmed V and J ends, which lost 4 bases and 7 bases, there was a span of 23 bases. The CDR3: CASSLLGGGDGNNEQFF. In DNA, the CDR3 is TGTGCCAGCAGCCTCCTTGGTGGGGGAGACGGAAATAATGAGCAGTTCTTC.

The chain couples TRBV12-3 or TRBV12-4 to TRBJ1-2, with 9 bases aligning to TRBD1. With V trimmed by 5 bases and J by 1 base, 2 bases remained unmatched. The CDR3 has 14 amino acids. The DNA for the CDR3 is TGTGCCAGCAGTCGACAGGGGGATAACTATGGCTACACCTTC. As protein: CASSRQGDNYGYTF.

The chain is built from TRBV20-1 and TRBJ2-5; 13 bases match TRBD2. CDR3 length: 18 residues. Germline V CDR1 and CDR2: DFQATT, SNEGSKA (reference sequence). The J segment lost 5 bases and the V segment lost 6 bases, leaving 18 bases of the junction unmatched. In nucleotides, the CDR3 is TGCAGTGCCCCCCAGACTAGCGGGGGGCTACGATCTTTGGAGACCCAGTACTTC. As protein: CSAPQTSGGLRSLETQYF.

V gene TRBV4-3 combines with J gene TRBJ1-1; possible D gene TRBD1, 5 bases. Germline V lookup: CDR1 LGHNA, CDR2 YSLEER. This CDR3 contains 15 residues. V was pared by 0 bases and J by 3 bases, with 11 bases between. CDR3 nucleotide sequence: TGCGCCAGCAGCCAAGAGGGGCCCGGGGACACTGAAGCTTTCTTT. The encoded protein is CASSQEGPGDTEAFF.

This clonotype occurred once. V gene TRBV11-2 combines with J gene TRBJ2-7; D may be TRBD1 or TRBD2 (6 bases each). V dropped 5 bases and J dropped 0 bases, with 11 bases sitting between them. The CDR3 covers 14 residues. Germline assignment: CDR1 SGHAT and CDR2 FQNNGV. CDR3 protein: CASSRGTISYEQYF. The CDR3 DNA sequence: TGTGCCAGCAGCCGCGGGACAATCTCCTACGAGCAGTACTTC.

The V and J genes are TRBV9 and TRBJ2-7; D gene uncertain. Between the trimmed V and J ends, which lost 0 bases and 3 bases, there was a span of 10 bases. CDR1 is SGDLS and CDR2 is YYNGEE in the germline V gene. The CDR3 is 14 residues long. The CDR3 nucleotides are TGTGCCAGCAGCGTAGGCCCAGATGGCTACGAGCAGTACTTC. The encoded protein is CASSVGPDGYEQYF.

This clonotype was seen once. This chain joins TRBV30 and TRBJ1-2; D not resolved. CDR3 length: 14 residues. Per the germline V gene, CDR1 is GTSNPN and CDR2 is SVGIG (reference sequence). V lost 5 bases, J lost 7 bases, and 20 bases lay in between. The DNA for the CDR3 is TGTGCCTGGGCCCCCCGAGGCTCTTTACGTGGCTACACCTTC. Encoded protein: CAWAPRGSLRGYTF.

V and J are TRBV13 and TRBJ1-2; 8 bases are shared with TRBD1. Germline V CDR1 and CDR2: PRHDT, FYEKMQ (reference sequence). The CDR3 consists of 16 residues. The V gene end was trimmed by 2 bases and the J gene end by 8 bases; junction bases not matched to a gene: 13. The CDR3 DNA reads as TGTGCCAGCAGCTTATTCGGACAGGGTCGTTCGGGCGGCTACACCTTC. It translates to CASSLFGQGRSGGYTF.

The chain carries TRBV29-1 and TRBJ2-1, with D perhaps matching TRBD1 or TRBD2 (5 bases each). V shed 4 bases and J shed 4 bases, with 17 bases lying between them. This CDR3 is 15 amino acids long. Germline values: CDR1 SQVTM, CDR2 ANQGSEA. The CDR3 nucleotides are TGCAGCGTTGGGCTCGCAGGTGAGGGGTACAATGAGCAGTTCTTC. This encodes CSVGLAGEGYNEQFF.

This chain connects TRBV6-2 or TRBV6-3 to TRBJ2-3; possibly TRBD2 for D (6 bases). Germline-derived CDR1 and CDR2 are MNHEY and SVGEGT. V lost 3 bases and J 1 base, leaving 14 bases between the germline ends. The CDR3 spans 16 residues. The CDR3 coding sequence is TGTGCCAGCAGTTATGCCCAGTCGGGGGGCACAGATACGCAGTATTTT. This translates into CASSYAQSGGTDTQYF.

The J gene is TRBJ2-3, the V gene TRBV20-1; 11 positions match TRBD2. The CDR3 totals 16 residues. Germline trimming cut 6 bases from V and 0 bases from J; bases unmatched to any gene: 8. Germline CDR1 DFQATT, CDR2 SNEGSKA (reference sequence). CDR3 DNA: TGCAGTGCCATACCTAGCGGGGGGCCGAGCACAGATACGCAGTATTTT. Translating gives CSAIPSGGPSTDTQYF.

The chain recombines TRBV19 with TRBJ2-1; 12 bases agree with TRBD2. This CDR3 has 14 residues. The V gene end was trimmed by 3 bases and the J gene end by 10 bases; junction bases not matched to a gene: 4. Germline CDR1 reads LNHDA; CDR2 reads SQIVND (reference sequence). Here the CDR3 DNA reads TGTGCCAGTAGTATGACTAGCGGGGGTGGGGAGCAGTTCTTC. Encoded protein: CASSMTSGGGEQFF.

This chain joins TRBV7-9 and TRBJ2-3; D tentatively reads TRBD1 or TRBD2 (5 bases each). The CDR3 length is 14 residues. Between the trimmed V and J ends, which lost 0 bases and 3 bases, there was a span of 7 bases. Germline V gives CDR1 SEHNR, CDR2 FQNEAQ (reference sequence). In nucleotides, the CDR3 is TGTGCCAGCAGCTTAGCGGGGGAAACAGATACGCAGTATTTT. This encodes CASSLAGETDTQYF.

V gene TRBV6-1 combines with J gene TRBJ2-1; D ambiguous. The V end lost 5 bases, the J end lost 3 bases, and 5 bases lay between the germline ends. The CDR3 totals 12 residues. Germline assignment: CDR1 MNHNS and CDR2 SASEGT. CDR3: CASSNSYNEQFF. The DNA of the CDR3 is TGTGCCAGCAGTAACAGCTACAATGAGCAGTTCTTC.

This chain links TRBV21-1 with TRBJ2-7; the tabulated D call, TRBD2, remains unverified against the DNA. TRBV21-1 is marked as a pseudogene. This CDR3 contains 16 residues. In DNA form, the CDR3 reads TGTGCCAGCAGCAAAGTGGGTCTAGCGGGGAACTACGAGCAGTACTTC. This encodes CASSKVGLAGNYEQYF.

This clonotype was picked up one time. The chain combines TRBV4-2 with TRBJ2-1; 9 nucleotides align to TRBD2. Germline values: CDR1 LGHNA, CDR2 YNFKEQ. Trimming cost V 0 bases and J 5 bases; bases outside gene matches: 5. The CDR3 length is 16 residues. The CDR3 sequence: CASSQDKSGGHNEQFF. The CDR3 DNA sequence: TGTGCCAGCAGCCAAGATAAGAGCGGGGGGCACAATGAGCAGTTCTTC.

This chain connects TRBV30 to TRBJ1-2; no definite D call. This CDR3 comprises 13 residues. Germline V lookup: CDR1 GTSNPN, CDR2 SVGIG (reference sequence). The V end was cut by 1 base, the J end by 4 bases, with 10 bases between. The CDR3 DNA follows: TGTGCCTGGAGTGGTATCGGGATCTATGGCTACACCTTC. This translates into CAWSGIGIYGYTF.